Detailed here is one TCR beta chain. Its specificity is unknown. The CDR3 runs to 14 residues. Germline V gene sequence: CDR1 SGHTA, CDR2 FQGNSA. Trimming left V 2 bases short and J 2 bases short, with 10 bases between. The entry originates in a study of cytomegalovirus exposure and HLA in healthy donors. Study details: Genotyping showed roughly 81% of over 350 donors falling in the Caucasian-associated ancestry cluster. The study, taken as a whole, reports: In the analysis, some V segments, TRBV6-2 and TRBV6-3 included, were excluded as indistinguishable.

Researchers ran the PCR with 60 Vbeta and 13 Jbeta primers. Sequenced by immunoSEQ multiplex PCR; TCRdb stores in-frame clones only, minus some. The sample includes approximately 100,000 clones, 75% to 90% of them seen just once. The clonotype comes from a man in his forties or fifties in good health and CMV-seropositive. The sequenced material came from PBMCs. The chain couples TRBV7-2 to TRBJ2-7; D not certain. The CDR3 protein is CASSLSVETYEQYF. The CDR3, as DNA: TGTGCCAGCAGCTTATCTGTAGAAACCTACGAGCAGTACTTC.